Listed below are T cell receptor beta chains from one sample, sequenced in a study of blood T cell repertoires in COVID-19. TCRdb keeps only in-frame clones here, not all; method: immunoSEQ multiplex PCR. The data contain about 70,000 clones, approximately 87% of them seen just once; the ten biggest clones take up roughly 5.6%. The specimen sequenced was peripheral blood. Every receptor here comes from a man aged 45-65 years with active COVID-19. Both conserved end residues are part of each CDR3. The D gene is left open where the match is weak. Expanded clones are given a class, and other clones once, few, many or no size at all.

cdr3_nt cdr3_aa clone_size d_call j_call v_call
TGTGCCAGCAGTTCCGCACAGGGGGTTGGTAATCAGCCCCAGCATTTT CASSSAQGVGNQPQHF . TRBD1 TRBJ1-5 TRBV28
TGTGCCACCAGTGATATAGGGAGAAACTATGGCTACACCTTC CATSDIGRNYGYTF once . TRBJ1-2 TRBV24-1
TGTGCCAGCAGCTTAAAGACAGGGACCTATGGCTACACCTTC CASSLKTGTYGYTF few TRBD1 TRBJ1-2 TRBV5-4
TGTGCCAGCAGCCCCACTAGCGGGAGTATGGGTGAGCAGTTCTTC CASSPTSGSMGEQFF . TRBD2 TRBJ2-1 TRBV3-1/TRBV3-2
TGTGCCAGCAGCGGAGGAGGCAATCAGCCCCAGCATTTT CASSGGGNQPQHF . . TRBJ1-5 TRBV12-3/TRBV12-4
TGTGCCAGCAGTAGATCGACAGGGGGCAAGAATCAGCCCCAGCATTTT CASSRSTGGKNQPQHF . TRBD1 TRBJ1-5 TRBV27
TGTGCTAGCACCCCAAGCGGGAGCACAGATACGCAGTATTTT CASTPSGSTDTQYF . . TRBJ2-3 TRBV12-5
TGTGCCAGCAGTGGGGCGGCAGCCAGTGACAGCTATAATTCACCCCTCCACTTT CASSGAAASDSYNSPLHF . . TRBJ1-6 TRBV28
TGTGCCAGCACCGGTACTAGCGGGAGTTTTGGAAATGAGCAGTTCTTC CASTGTSGSFGNEQFF . TRBD2 TRBJ2-1 TRBV7-2
TGTGCCAGCAGCTCAGCAGGGTTTAATCAGCCCCAGCATTTT CASSSAGFNQPQHF . . TRBJ1-5 TRBV11-2
TGTGCCAGTAAGTTATTTGCAGAGAACACTGAAGCTTTCTTT CASKLFAENTEAFF . . TRBJ1-1 TRBV19
TGTGCCAGCAGTTACGAACAGGGCGGTAAGACTGAAGCTTTCTTT CASSYEQGGKTEAFF . . TRBJ1-1 TRBV6-2/TRBV6-3
TGTGCCAGCTTGCGAACCACAGATACGCAGTATTTT CASLRTTDTQYF . . TRBJ2-3 TRBV2
TGTGCCAGTAGACCCGGGACTAGCGGGGGGATCCAAGAGACCCAGTACTTC CASRPGTSGGIQETQYF . TRBD2 TRBJ2-5 TRBV19